This TCR beta chain was recovered during a study of identical twins (dated by TCRdb to the mid-2010s). At the level of the whole study: To test whether fetal clonotypes persist, this study deep-sequenced TCR alpha and beta repertoires from monozygotic twins, from unrelated adults of various ages, and from cord blood. Replicate twin experiments were performed at different times using different library preparation protocols to rule out contamination. General findings and caveats noted by the study authors: Zero-insertion analyses could be partly confounded by invariant T cells such as MAIT and iNKT, although diverse VJ usage argued against such confounding for most clonotypes. Because the same donors could not be followed over many years, the conclusions depended on cross-sectional statistical analysis. Excess twin sharing in beta out-of-frame sequences was weaker because fewer shared sequences lowered the signal-to-noise ratio. Recombination models systematically underestimated out-of-frame TCR alpha sharing in monozygotic twins but agreed with sharing between unrelated individuals. Abundant cord blood beta clonotypes had fewer insertions, young adult naive repertoires showed a similar but weaker trend, and memory repertoires showed no such trend. Compared with coincidental sharing between unrelated individuals, out-of-frame TCR alpha sequences shared between twins showed an excess of sequences with low generation probability.

As regards this clonotype: The specificity of this receptor is unknown. No base quality values were provided; no much bigger clone lies one nucleotide off.

The CDR3, cysteine through phenylalanine, is 16 amino acids long. CDR3 DNA only is kept here, 48 bases in frame from base 1. A distance of 24 bases separates the germline ends of V and J, which lose 5 bases and 4 bases respectively. The germline V gene (reference sequence) specifies DFQATT as CDR1 and SNEGSKA as CDR2. Libraries were built with 5' RACE. Instrument used: Illumina HiSeq 2000. A universal primer binding site was added through template switching, and the final cDNA carried a unique molecular identifier so that TCR cDNA molecules could be counted accurately. Specific primers in the conserved constant-segment region were used to synthesize first-strand cDNA for TCR alpha and beta chains. Each cDNA library was double barcoded, with a SMART-Mk sample barcode plus Illumina barcodes, to control for contamination. Two successive PCR steps introduced TruSeq adapter sequences along with Illumina sample barcodes. The TCR alpha and beta cDNA libraries were sequenced on the Illumina HiSeq platform using custom primers. The authors' analysis ran thus. Raw reads were processed with MiGEC to extract unique molecular identifiers, and MiXCR was used to determine CDR3 positions. Recombination models were inferred per individual with the repgenHMM and IGoR tools using an EM algorithm. The tcR package in R was used for shared clonotype analysis, with sharing normalized by the product of cloneset sizes. Out-of-frame nonproductive sequences were analyzed to study raw recombination free of thymic and clonal selection effects. TCRdb itself trimmed the public reads at Q25 with fastp, ran MiXCR and retained productive beta chains. For every CDR3 protein sequence, its rows merge into one entry that carries the most common genes and DNA. The V and J calls reflect TCRdb's pipeline rather than the authors' work. This sample comprises some 500,000 distinct CDR3 sequences, 9.5% to 10% of them detected only once. Around 3% of the sample is held by the ten biggest clonotypes.

All donors were healthy Caucasians. Three pairs of female monozygotic twins, all aged roughly 18 to 29 years, made up the twin cohort. RNA for TCR libraries was isolated from peripheral blood mononuclear cells. Separately, the same data were catalogued under a study of yellow fever vaccine responses in identical twins. As that second paper reports: The T cell response to vaccination in identical twins was reported by the authors to appear partly convergent and partly personalized. The study precisely tracked vaccine-responding T cell clones in identical twins.

The chain is made from TRBV20-1 and TRBJ2-7; a tentative D call is TRBD1 (5 bases match). This TCR derives from a woman younger than 35 in good health. The sequenced sample consisted of PBMCs. The nucleotides read TGCAGTGCTGCAACAGCAGGGTCCACGACTTTTTACGAGCAGTACTTC. It encodes CSAATAGSTTFYEQYF.